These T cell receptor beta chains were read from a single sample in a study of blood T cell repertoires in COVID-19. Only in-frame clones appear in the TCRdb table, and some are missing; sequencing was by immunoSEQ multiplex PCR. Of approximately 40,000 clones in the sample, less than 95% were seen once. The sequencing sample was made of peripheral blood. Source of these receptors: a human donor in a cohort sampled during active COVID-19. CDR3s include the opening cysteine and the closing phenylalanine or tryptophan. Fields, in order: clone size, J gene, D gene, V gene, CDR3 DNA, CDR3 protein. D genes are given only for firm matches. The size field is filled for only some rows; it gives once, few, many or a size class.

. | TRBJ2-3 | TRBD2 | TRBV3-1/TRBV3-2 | TGTGCCAGCAGCCACCCAGCGCTAGCGGAGACCACAGATACGCAGTATTTT | CASSHPALAETTDTQYF
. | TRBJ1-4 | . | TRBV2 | TGTGCCAGCAGTGACAGACAGGCTAATGAAAAACTGTTTTTT | CASSDRQANEKLFF
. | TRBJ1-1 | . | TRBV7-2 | TGTGCCAGCAGCTTACACGCCGCAGGGGTGAACACTGAAGCTTTCTTT | CASSLHAAGVNTEAFF
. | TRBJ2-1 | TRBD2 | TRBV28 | TGTGCCAGCAGTCCAAGCGGGAGTCGGAGCAATGAGCAGTTCTTC | CASSPSGSRSNEQFF
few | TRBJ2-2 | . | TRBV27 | TGTGCCAGCAGTCCCGGACTGAGTAACACCGGGGAGCTGTTTTTT | CASSPGLSNTGELFF
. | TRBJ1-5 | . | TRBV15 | TGTGCCACCAGCAGAGCCGCGGGGGCCGGCAATCAGCCCCAGCATTTT | CATSRAAGAGNQPQHF
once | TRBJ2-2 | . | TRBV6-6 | TGTGCCAGCAGTAAGCTCTTGGGACAGAACACCGGGGAGCTGTTTTTT | CASSKLLGQNTGELFF
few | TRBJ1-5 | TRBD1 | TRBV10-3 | TGTGCCATCGCCGATACAGGGGGCGGGCAGCCCCAGCATTTT | CAIADTGGGQPQHF
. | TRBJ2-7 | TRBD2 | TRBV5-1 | TGCGCCAGCAGCTCTGGGGACTATTCTTTCTACGAGCAGTACTTC | CASSSGDYSFYEQYF
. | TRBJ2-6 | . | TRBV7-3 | TGTGCCAGCAGCTCTCTAACCTCTGGGGCCAACGTCCTGACTTTC | CASSSLTSGANVLTF
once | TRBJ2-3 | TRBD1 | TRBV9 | TGTGCCAGCAGCGTCAGGACAGGGAGCGCAGATACGCAGTATTTT | CASSVRTGSADTQYF
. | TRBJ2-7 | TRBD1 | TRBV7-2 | TGTGCCAGCAGCCATACGGGACAGGCCTCCTACGAGCAGTACTTC | CASSHTGQASYEQYF
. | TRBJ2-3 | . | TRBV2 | TGTGCCAGCAGTGAAGGAGGCAGAAGCACAGATACGCAGTATTTT | CASSEGGRSTDTQYF
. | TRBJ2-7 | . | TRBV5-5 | TGTGCCAGCAGCTTGGCCAGGGAACTTTACGAGCAGTACTTC | CASSLARELYEQYF
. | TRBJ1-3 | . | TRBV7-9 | TGTGCCAGCAGCTTAGCCACAGGGCACTCTGGAAACACCATATATTTT | CASSLATGHSGNTIYF
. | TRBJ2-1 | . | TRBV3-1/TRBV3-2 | TGTGCCAGCAGCCAAGTGAGTTTACGGGATGAGCAGTTCTTC | CASSQVSLRDEQFF
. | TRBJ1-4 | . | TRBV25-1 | TGTGCCAGCAGTGAGGGGCAGGTCGGTGAAAAACTGTTTTTT | CASSEGQVGEKLFF